A selection of T cell receptor beta chains follows, all from one sample in a study of Graves' ophthalmopathy and Graves' hyperthyroidism. Each CDR3 protein gets one entry after TCRdb re-called the multiplex PCR reads with MiXCR. The data show hundreds of thousands of distinct CDR3 sequences, under 25% seen once. The sample was peripheral blood. The receptor source for this set is a woman aged 45-65 years with Graves' ophthalmopathy. CDR3s include the opening cysteine and the closing phenylalanine or tryptophan. The D gene is left open where the match is weak. A clone size is listed for some rows: how often the clone was seen (once, few, many), or a class if it is expanded.

V gene,D gene,clone size,J gene,CDR3 DNA,CDR3 protein
TRBV27,NA,many,TRBJ2-2,TGTGCCAGCAGTTCTCACGAGAACACCGGGGAGCTGTTTTTT,CASSSHENTGELFF
TRBV20-1,TRBD1,many,TRBJ2-7,TGCAGTGCTACGGGAAGGATGCAGGGGGCGGAGGAGCAGTACTTC,CSATGRMQGAEEQYF
TRBV19,NA,many,TRBJ1-1,TGTGCCAGTAGATCAGGGGACACGAACACTGAAGCTTTCTTT,CASRSGDTNTEAFF
TRBV20-1,NA,many,TRBJ1-1,TGCAGTGCTAGAGACCGGGTAGAAGCTTTCTTT,CSARDRVEAFF
TRBV2,TRBD1,NA,TRBJ2-7,TGTGCCAGCCTGGACAGGGTCAACGAGCAGTACTTC,CASLDRVNEQYF
TRBV30,NA,many,TRBJ1-5,TGTGCCTGGAGTGTACGGGGCAATCAGCCCCAGCATTTT,CAWSVRGNQPQHF
TRBV6-1,TRBD2,NA,TRBJ2-2,TGTGCCAGCATCGGACTAGGCCAACCCGGGGAGCTGTTTTTT,CASIGLGQPGELFF
TRBV6-1,NA,many,TRBJ2-7,TGTGCCAGCAGCCGCTTCTCAATTCCGGGACAATCCTACGAGCAGTACTTC,CASSRFSIPGQSYEQYF
TRBV28,NA,NA,TRBJ1-3,TGTGCCAGCAGTTTAAGAGGGGCTGGAAACACCATATATTTT,CASSLRGAGNTIYF
TRBV15,NA,many,TRBJ1-3,TGTGCCACCAGCAGTGCCAACTCTGGAAACACCATATATTTT,CATSSANSGNTIYF
TRBV6-2/TRBV6-3,TRBD2,NA,TRBJ2-7,TGTGCCAGCAGTTACTCGCCTAGCGGGAGCTACGAGCAGTACTTC,CASSYSPSGSYEQYF
TRBV7-2,NA,many,TRBJ2-5,TGTGCCAGCAGCTTAAGCGTGGGTGGTGGGGAGACCCAGTACTTC,CASSLSVGGGETQYF
TRBV19,NA,many,TRBJ2-5,TGTGCCAGTAGTATAGCGGATGGGGCCCAAGAGACCCAGTACTTC,CASSIADGAQETQYF
TRBV27,TRBD1,many,TRBJ2-7,TGTGCCAGCAGTGCCCAGGGGGCGGTCGGAACCCCCTACGAGCAGTACTTC,CASSAQGAVGTPYEQYF
TRBV7-8,NA,many,TRBJ2-2,TGTGCCAGCAGCCGGCCCGGGCAAAACACCGGGGAGCTGTTTTTT,CASSRPGQNTGELFF
TRBV12-3/TRBV12-4,NA,NA,TRBJ2-1,TGTGCCAGCAGTGCCCGGGAGAGTGAGCAGTTCTTC,CASSARESEQFF
TRBV27,TRBD1,many,TRBJ2-7,TGTGCCAGCAGTTTAAGGGGGACAGGGTTTTACTCCTACGAGCAGTACTTC,CASSLRGTGFYSYEQYF